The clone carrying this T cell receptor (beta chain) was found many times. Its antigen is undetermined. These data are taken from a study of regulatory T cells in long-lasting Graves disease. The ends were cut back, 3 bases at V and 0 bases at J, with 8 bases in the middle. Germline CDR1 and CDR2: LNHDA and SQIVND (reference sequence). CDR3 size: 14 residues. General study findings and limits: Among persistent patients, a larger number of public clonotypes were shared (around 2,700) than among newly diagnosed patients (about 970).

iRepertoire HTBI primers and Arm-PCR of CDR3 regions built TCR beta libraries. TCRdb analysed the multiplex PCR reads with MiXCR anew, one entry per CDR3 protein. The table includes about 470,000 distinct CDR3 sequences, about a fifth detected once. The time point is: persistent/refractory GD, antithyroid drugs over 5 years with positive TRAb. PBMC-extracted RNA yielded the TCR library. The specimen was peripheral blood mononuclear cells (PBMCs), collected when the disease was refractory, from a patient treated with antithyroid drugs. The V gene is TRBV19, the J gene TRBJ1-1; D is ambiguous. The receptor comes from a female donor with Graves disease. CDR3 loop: CASSMPNMNTEAFF. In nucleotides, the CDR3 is TGTGCCAGTAGTATGCCAAACATGAACACTGAAGCTTTCTTT.